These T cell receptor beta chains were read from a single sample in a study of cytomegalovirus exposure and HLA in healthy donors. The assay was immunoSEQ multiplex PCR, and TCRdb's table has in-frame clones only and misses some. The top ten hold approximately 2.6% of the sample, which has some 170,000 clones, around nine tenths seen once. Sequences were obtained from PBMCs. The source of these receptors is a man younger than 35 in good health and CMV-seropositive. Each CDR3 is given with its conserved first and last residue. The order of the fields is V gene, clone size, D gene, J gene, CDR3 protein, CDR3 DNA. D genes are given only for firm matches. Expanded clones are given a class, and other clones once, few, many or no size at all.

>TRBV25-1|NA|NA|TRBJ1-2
CASRQEGFGYTF
TGTGCCAGCAGGCAGGAGGGTTTTGGCTACACCTTC
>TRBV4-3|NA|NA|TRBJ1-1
CASSQDLSGVPEAFF
TGCGCCAGCAGCCAAGATCTAAGCGGGGTGCCCGAAGCTTTCTTT
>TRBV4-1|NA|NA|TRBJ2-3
CASSQFNSGLDTQYF
TGCGCCAGCAGCCAATTTAACAGTGGGTTGGATACGCAGTATTTT
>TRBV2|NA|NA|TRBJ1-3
CASKNEPSSGNTIYF
TGTGCCAGCAAGAATGAGCCGAGCTCTGGAAACACCATATATTTT
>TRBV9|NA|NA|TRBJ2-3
CASSVGAADTQYF
TGTGCCAGCAGCGTAGGGGCAGCTGATACGCAGTATTTT
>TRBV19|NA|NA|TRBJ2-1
CASARLRGSYNEQFF
TGTGCCAGTGCTCGACTACGTGGATCCTACAATGAGCAGTTCTTC
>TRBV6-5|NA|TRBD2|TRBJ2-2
CASSNSARGGAGELFF
TGTGCCAGCAGTAACTCCGCCCGGGGGGGGGCCGGGGAGCTGTTTTTT
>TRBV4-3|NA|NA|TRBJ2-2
CASSHLGGNAGELFF
TGCGCCAGCAGCCATCTGGGGGGTAATGCCGGGGAGCTGTTTTTT
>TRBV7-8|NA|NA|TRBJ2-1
CASSFGGGQNEQFF
TGTGCCAGCAGCTTTGGGGGGGGGCAGAATGAGCAGTTCTTC
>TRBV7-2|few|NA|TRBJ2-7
CASSLMAREQYF
TGTGCCAGCAGCTTAATGGCCCGCGAGCAGTACTTC
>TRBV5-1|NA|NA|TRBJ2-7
CASSDGPSYEQYF
TGCGCCAGCAGTGATGGGCCCTCCTACGAGCAGTACTTC
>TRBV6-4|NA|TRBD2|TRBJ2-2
CASRREGNTGELFF
TGTGCCAGCCGGCGGGAGGGGAACACCGGGGAGCTGTTTTTT
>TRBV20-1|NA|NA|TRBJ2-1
CSAHTGDEQFF
TGCAGTGCTCACACAGGAGATGAGCAGTTCTTC
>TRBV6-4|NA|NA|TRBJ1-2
CASSDSRERYTF
TGTGCCAGCAGTGACTCAAGGGAGCGGTACACCTTC
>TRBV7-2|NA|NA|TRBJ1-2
CASSSPGTEGYTF
TGTGCCAGCAGCTCCCCCGGAACGGAGGGCTACACCTTC
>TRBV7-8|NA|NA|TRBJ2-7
CASSLKQVSYEQYF
TGTGCCAGCAGCTTAAAACAGGTATCCTACGAGCAGTACTTC
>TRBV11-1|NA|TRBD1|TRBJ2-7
CASSLGGTGNYEQYF
TGTGCCAGCAGCTTAGGAGGGACAGGGAATTACGAGCAGTACTTC
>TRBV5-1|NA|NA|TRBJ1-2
CASSPAAHRRDYGYTF
TGCGCCAGCAGCCCAGCGGCTCATCGTCGGGACTATGGCTACACCTTC
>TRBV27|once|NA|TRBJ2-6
CASSLYGAGANVLTF
TGTGCCAGCAGTTTATACGGGGCTGGGGCCAACGTCCTGACTTTC
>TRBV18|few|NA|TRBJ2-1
CASSPPGHNEQFF
TGTGCCAGCTCACCACCGGGGCACAATGAGCAGTTCTTC
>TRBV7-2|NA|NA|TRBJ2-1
CASSLGLTAFSYNEQFF
TGTGCCAGCAGCTTAGGGTTGACAGCATTCTCCTACAATGAGCAGTTCTTC
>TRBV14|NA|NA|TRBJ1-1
CASSQAILRTAGTEAFF
TGTGCCAGCAGCCAAGCAATACTGAGGACGGCGGGCACTGAAGCTTTCTTT
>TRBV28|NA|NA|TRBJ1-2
CASRTDSNYGYTF
TGTGCCAGCAGAACTGACAGTAACTATGGCTACACCTTC
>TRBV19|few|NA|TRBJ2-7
CASTGQSSYEQYF
TGTGCCAGTACAGGGCAGAGCTCCTACGAGCAGTACTTC
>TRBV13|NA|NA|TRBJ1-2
CASSLGGYGYTF
TGTGCCAGCAGCTTGGGGGGATATGGCTACACCTTC
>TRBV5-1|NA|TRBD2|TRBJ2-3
CARGGPHTDTQYF
TGCGCTCGGGGGGGTCCACACACAGATACGCAGTATTTT
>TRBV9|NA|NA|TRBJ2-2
CASSVEGSLTGELFF
TGTGCCAGCAGCGTAGAGGGGTCCCTCACCGGGGAGCTGTTTTTT
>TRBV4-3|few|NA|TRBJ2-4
CASSQDGLPGNIQYF
TGCGCCAGCAGCCAAGATGGTCTTCCAGGAAACATTCAGTACTTC
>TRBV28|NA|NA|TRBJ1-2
CASSKAGGLNYGYTF
TGTGCCAGCAGTAAGGCCGGGGGGCTTAACTATGGCTACACCTTC
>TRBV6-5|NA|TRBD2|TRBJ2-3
CASSRGTTVTNTQYF
TGTGCCAGCAGCCGAGGGACTACGGTTACCAATACGCAGTATTTT
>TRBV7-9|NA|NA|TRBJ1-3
CASSIPSGNTIYF
TGTGCCAGCAGCATCCCGTCTGGAAACACCATATATTTT
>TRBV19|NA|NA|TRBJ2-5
CASSNGGTQYF
TGTGCCAGTAGTAACGGCGGGACCCAGTACTTC
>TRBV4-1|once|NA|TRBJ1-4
CASSQDGRGEKLFF
TGCGCCAGCAGCCAAGATGGTAGGGGTGAAAAACTGTTTTTT
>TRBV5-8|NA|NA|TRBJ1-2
CASSYLPGQGGYTF
TGTGCCAGCAGCTACTTACCGGGACAAGGAGGCTACACCTTC
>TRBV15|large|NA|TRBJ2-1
CATSRYPGGDTYNEQFF
TGTGCCACCAGCAGGTACCCGGGCGGGGATACCTACAATGAGCAGTTCTTC
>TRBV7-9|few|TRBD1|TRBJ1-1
CASSSGQGITEAFF
TGTGCCAGCAGCTCGGGACAGGGCATCACTGAAGCTTTCTTT
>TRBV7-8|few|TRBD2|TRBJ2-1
CASRVGGTSGRGNEQFF
TGTGCCAGCAGAGTTGGGGGGACTAGCGGGAGAGGCAATGAGCAGTTCTTC
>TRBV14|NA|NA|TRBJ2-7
CASSRKIGDGSPYEQYF
TGTGCCAGCAGCCGTAAGATAGGGGACGGGAGCCCCTACGAGCAGTACTTC
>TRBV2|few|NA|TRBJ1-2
CASSEQGRGYTF
TGTGCCAGCAGTGAACAGGGTCGAGGCTACACCTTC
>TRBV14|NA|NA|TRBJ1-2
CASTPLQAGAGYTF
TGTGCCAGCACTCCTCTCCAGGCTGGGGCTGGCTACACCTTC
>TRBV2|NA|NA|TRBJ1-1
CASSEGSARKAFF
TGTGCCAGCAGTGAAGGGTCAGCGAGGAAGGCTTTCTTT